This TCR beta chain came from a study of cytomegalovirus exposure and HLA in healthy donors. The overall study: Sequencing of about 200 million T cells in an earlier analysis found 95 million to 120 million unique TCR beta sequences.

The study ran its PCR with 60 Vbeta and 13 Jbeta primers. Sequencing was performed with immunoSEQ multiplex PCR; in TCRdb, only in-frame clones are kept and a portion is missing. The sample comprises approximately 110,000 clones, around 80% of which are singletons, and about 13% rests with the top ten. Germline V gene lookup returns CDR1 SSHAT and CDR2 FNYEAQ (reference sequence). J was trimmed by 1 base and V by 5 bases; bases with no gene match: 4. The CDR3 has 14 residues. J is TRBJ2-5 and V is TRBV7-7; 7 bases are shared with TRBD1. The sequence was obtained from a woman aged 55-70 years in good health and CMV-seropositive. Specimen: PBMCs. DNA for the CDR3: TGTGCCAGCAGCCCGACAGGGACCCAAGAGACCCAGTACTTC. Translated: CASSPTGTQETQYF. The variable domain in full, completed from reference TRBV7-7 and TRBJ2-5, reads GAGVSQSPRYKVTKRGQDVTLRCDPISSHATLYWYQQALGQGPEFLTYFNYEAQPDKSGLPSDRFSAERPEGSISTLTIQRTEQRDSAMYRCASSPTGTQETQYFGPGTRLLVL.